The rows below give T cell receptor beta chains drawn from one sample of a study of blood T cell repertoires in COVID-19. Method: immunoSEQ multiplex PCR; TCRdb's copy keeps in-frame clones and lacks some. The sample holds hundreds of thousands of clones, 86% seen once. The sequenced material came from PBMCs or T cells enriched from blood (not recorded which). The receptors here all came from a woman between 50 and 59 years old who had recovered from COVID-19. Both conserved end residues are part of each CDR3. A D gene is named only where the DNA matches it firmly. For some rows the clone size is stated as once, few or many, or as a class when expanded; others skip it.

>13|TRBJ2-7|-|-|TRBV7-2
CASSLGGFYEQYF
TGTGCCAGCAGCTTAGGCGGATTCTACGAGCAGTACTTC
>16|TRBJ2-5|-|TRBD2|TRBV4-1
CASSQRTSVYQETQYF
TGCGCCAGCAGCCAACGGACTAGCGTATACCAAGAGACCCAGTACTTC
>17|TRBJ2-2|medium-sized|TRBD2|TRBV9
CASTLAGGLPGTGELFF
TGTGCCAGCACTCTAGCGGGGGGACTCCCGGGGACCGGGGAGCTGTTTTTT
>13|TRBJ2-7|-|-|TRBV6-5
CASRQQGGHEQYF
TGTGCCAGCAGGCAACAGGGTGGGCACGAGCAGTACTTC
>14|TRBJ2-3|-|TRBD1|TRBV3-1/TRBV3-2
CASSLRQGADTQYF
TGTGCCAGCAGCCTCCGTCAGGGGGCAGATACGCAGTATTTT
>17|TRBJ1-3|-|-|TRBV7-2
CASSLEYRGNSGNTIYF
TGTGCCAGCAGCTTAGAATATAGGGGGAACTCTGGAAACACCATATATTTT
>15|TRBJ1-1|-|TRBD1|TRBV19
CASSTRDRGGTEAFF
TGTGCCAGTAGTACACGGGACAGGGGGGGCACTGAAGCTTTCTTT
>15|TRBJ1-6|-|-|TRBV3-1/TRBV3-2
CASSPYGRGASPLHF
TGTGCCAGCAGCCCCTATGGCAGGGGTGCCTCACCCCTCCACTTT
>13|TRBJ1-3|few|TRBD1|TRBV6-5
CAGGTDSGNTIYF
TGTGCCGGCGGGACAGACTCTGGAAACACCATATATTTT
>12|TRBJ2-7|-|-|TRBV2
CASTDYSYEQYF
TGTGCCAGCACGGACTACTCCTACGAGCAGTACTTC
>15|TRBJ1-5|-|TRBD1|TRBV6-2/TRBV6-3
CASSYWTGASQPQHF
TGTGCCAGCAGTTACTGGACAGGGGCTAGTCAGCCCCAGCATTTT
>18|TRBJ2-1|-|-|TRBV11-2
CASSLSTGVGGPYNEQFF
TGTGCCAGCAGCTTATCAACCGGGGTAGGGGGACCCTACAATGAGCAGTTCTTC
>13|TRBJ1-4|-|-|TRBV30
CAWSRATNEKLFF
TGTGCCTGGAGTCGTGCAACTAATGAAAAACTGTTTTTT
>12|TRBJ2-7|few|-|TRBV19
CASSDQDYEQYF
TGTGCCAGTAGTGACCAGGACTACGAGCAGTACTTC
>17|TRBJ2-1|-|-|TRBV3-1/TRBV3-2
CASSRLETGELNNEQFF
TGTGCCAGCAGCCGATTAGAGACGGGAGAACTCAACAATGAGCAGTTCTTC
>17|TRBJ1-4|-|-|TRBV5-1
CASSLATLRTRGEKLFF
TGCGCCAGCAGCTTGGCCACCCTCCGGACAAGAGGTGAAAAACTGTTTTTT
>14|TRBJ1-2|-|TRBD1|TRBV7-2
CASSLEGQGAPYTF
TGTGCCAGCAGCTTAGAAGGGCAGGGGGCCCCTTACACCTTC
>14|TRBJ1-1|-|-|TRBV10-3
CAISEPGLNTEAFF
TGTGCCATCAGTGAACCAGGATTAAACACTGAAGCTTTCTTT
>13|TRBJ2-7|-|-|TRBV11-3
CASSLAPAYEQYF
TGTGCCAGCAGCTTAGCCCCAGCCTACGAGCAGTACTTC
>20|TRBJ2-7|-|TRBD1|TRBV24-1
CATSDFNRRSRWQGVNEQYF
TGTGCCACCAGTGATTTTAATAGGCGGTCAAGGTGGCAGGGGGTCAACGAGCAGTACTTC
>14|TRBJ1-2|-|-|TRBV28
CASSIIQGNYGYTF
TGTGCCAGCAGCATCATACAGGGTAACTATGGCTACACCTTC
>19|TRBJ1-1|-|TRBD1|TRBV18
CASSPTNRYMTGQNTEAFF
TGTGCCAGCTCACCTACGAACCGATATATGACAGGGCAGAACACTGAAGCTTTCTTT
>15|TRBJ1-5|-|TRBD1|TRBV2
CASRTNRGSNQPQHF
TGTGCCAGCAGAACCAACAGGGGGAGCAATCAGCCCCAGCATTTT
>16|TRBJ1-2|-|-|TRBV19
CASRVGGPPANYGYTF
TGTGCCAGTAGGGTTGGTGGGCCCCCCGCTAACTATGGCTACACCTTC
>15|TRBJ2-1|-|-|TRBV15
CATSANREGVYEQFF
TGTGCCACCAGCGCTAACAGGGAGGGGGTTTATGAGCAGTTCTTC
>17|TRBJ2-2|-|TRBD2|TRBV18
CASSPGWLAGVGGELFF
TGTGCCAGCTCACCAGGATGGCTAGCGGGAGTCGGCGGGGAGCTGTTTTTT
>14|TRBJ2-7|-|TRBD1|TRBV2
CASKRDRGPDEQYF
TGTGCCAGCAAACGGGACAGGGGGCCTGACGAGCAGTACTTC
>13|TRBJ2-5|-|-|TRBV29-1
CSSNFGSRETQYF
TGCAGCTCGAACTTCGGGAGTAGGGAGACCCAGTACTTC
>14|TRBJ2-5|few|TRBD2|TRBV13
CASSSRTRRETQYF
TGTGCCAGCAGCTCCCGGACTAGAAGAGAGACCCAGTACTTC
>15|TRBJ2-5|-|TRBD2|TRBV2
CASSAQRGTQETQYF
TGTGCCAGCAGTGCCCAGCGGGGGACCCAAGAGACCCAGTACTTC
>16|TRBJ2-3|-|TRBD2|TRBV7-2
CASSGRLAGGQDTQYF
TGTGCCAGCAGCGGACGACTAGCGGGGGGGCAAGATACGCAGTATTTT
>14|TRBJ1-1|few|-|TRBV11-2
CASSLERKGGSAFF
TGTGCCAGCAGCTTAGAGCGGAAGGGGGGGTCGGCTTTCTTT
>14|TRBJ2-3|-|-|TRBV27
CASSLIQGTDTQYF
TGTGCCAGCAGTTTGATCCAGGGCACAGATACGCAGTATTTT
>15|TRBJ2-1|-|TRBD2|TRBV19
CASSILASGRPEQFF
TGTGCCAGTAGTATATTGGCTAGCGGGAGGCCTGAGCAGTTCTTC
>15|TRBJ2-7|-|-|TRBV24-1
CATSDFGPINYEQYF
TGTGCCACCAGTGATTTTGGCCCAATTAACTACGAGCAGTACTTC
>14|TRBJ2-7|-|-|TRBV5-1
CASRSGYPRYEQYF
TGCGCCAGCAGGTCCGGCTACCCCAGGTACGAGCAGTACTTC
>14|TRBJ1-2|-|-|TRBV30
CAWSPGHQNYGYTF
TGTGCCTGGAGCCCCGGACACCAAAACTATGGCTACACCTTC
>14|TRBJ1-4|-|TRBD1|TRBV2
CASRRTGGNEKLFF
TGTGCCAGCAGGCGGACAGGGGGAAATGAAAAACTGTTTTTT
>12|TRBJ1-2|-|-|TRBV7-9
CASSSSRRGYTF
TGTGCCAGCAGCTCCTCTCGGCGGGGCTACACCTTC
>13|TRBJ2-3|-|TRBD2|TRBV12-3/TRBV12-4
CASSLRGGDTQYF
TGTGCCAGCAGTTTACGGGGGGGAGATACGCAGTATTTT
>16|TRBJ2-2|-|-|TRBV4-3
CASSQEAGTNTGELFF
TGCGCCAGCAGCCAAGAGGCGGGAACGAACACCGGGGAGCTGTTTTTT
>15|TRBJ1-5|few|-|TRBV12-5
CASGVDSILNQPQHF
TGTGCTAGTGGGGTGGACAGTATCCTAAATCAGCCCCAGCATTTT
>14|TRBJ2-3|-|-|TRBV5-1
CASSLRAATDTQYF
TGCGCCAGCAGCCTGCGAGCGGCCACAGATACGCAGTATTTT
>13|TRBJ1-1|-|-|TRBV4-1
CASSQTYVAEAFF
TGCGCCAGCAGCCAGACATATGTCGCTGAAGCTTTCTTT
>15|TRBJ1-5|-|-|TRBV11-3
CASSGQTGHNQPQHF
TGTGCCAGCAGCGGCCAGACAGGTCACAATCAGCCCCAGCATTTT
>12|TRBJ2-1|-|TRBD2|TRBV19
CASNGRGHEQFF
TGTGCCAGTAATGGGAGGGGTCATGAGCAGTTCTTC
>16|TRBJ1-4|-|TRBD1|TRBV6-5
CASSYSSGQNNEKLFF
TGTGCCAGCAGTTACTCGTCGGGACAGAACAATGAAAAACTGTTTTTT
>16|TRBJ2-1|-|-|TRBV7-9
CASSPGQTATYNEQFF
TGTGCCAGCAGCCCCGGACAGACAGCAACTTACAATGAGCAGTTCTTC
>13|TRBJ1-2|once|TRBD1|TRBV18
CASSQDRTYGYTF
TGTGCCAGCTCGCAGGACAGGACCTATGGCTACACCTTC
>15|TRBJ2-3|few|-|TRBV14
CASSRVFSGTDTQYF
TGTGCCAGCAGCCGAGTGTTTAGCGGCACAGATACGCAGTATTTT
>15|TRBJ1-4|-|TRBD1|TRBV11-2
CASSDRVRQSEKLFF
TGTGCCAGCAGCGACAGGGTTAGACAAAGTGAAAAACTGTTTTTT
>18|TRBJ1-5|-|-|TRBV4-2
CASSQVRMDISDYQPQHF
TGTGCCAGCAGCCAAGTCCGGATGGACATCTCAGATTATCAGCCCCAGCATTTT
>18|TRBJ1-1|-|-|TRBV7-8
CASSSNNLITSGVTEAFF
TGTGCCAGCAGCTCCAATAACCTGATTACAAGCGGGGTCACTGAAGCTTTCTTT
>14|TRBJ2-7|-|-|TRBV5-1
CASSTSGQSYEQYF
TGCGCCAGCAGCACAAGCGGGCAGTCGTACGAGCAGTACTTC
>16|TRBJ2-7|-|TRBD2|TRBV5-8
CASSLRVGTSRYEQYF
TGTGCCAGCAGCTTGCGGGTTGGGACTAGTCGCTACGAGCAGTACTTC
>15|TRBJ2-1|-|TRBD2|TRBV3-1/TRBV3-2
CASSRLGGGAGEQFF
TGTGCCAGCAGCCGCCTGGGCGGGGGGGCCGGTGAGCAGTTCTTC
>16|TRBJ2-2|-|TRBD1|TRBV4-3
CASSLRDRGLSGELFF
TGCGCCAGCAGCCTCCGGGACAGGGGGCTGTCCGGGGAGCTGTTTTTT
>15|TRBJ1-5|-|TRBD1|TRBV7-2
CASSIRTGRNQPQHF
TGTGCCAGCAGCATACGGACAGGGCGCAATCAGCCCCAGCATTTT
>16|TRBJ2-2|-|TRBD1|TRBV19
CASSRDSRGNTGELFF
TGTGCCAGTAGTAGGGACAGTCGAGGGAACACCGGGGAGCTGTTTTTT